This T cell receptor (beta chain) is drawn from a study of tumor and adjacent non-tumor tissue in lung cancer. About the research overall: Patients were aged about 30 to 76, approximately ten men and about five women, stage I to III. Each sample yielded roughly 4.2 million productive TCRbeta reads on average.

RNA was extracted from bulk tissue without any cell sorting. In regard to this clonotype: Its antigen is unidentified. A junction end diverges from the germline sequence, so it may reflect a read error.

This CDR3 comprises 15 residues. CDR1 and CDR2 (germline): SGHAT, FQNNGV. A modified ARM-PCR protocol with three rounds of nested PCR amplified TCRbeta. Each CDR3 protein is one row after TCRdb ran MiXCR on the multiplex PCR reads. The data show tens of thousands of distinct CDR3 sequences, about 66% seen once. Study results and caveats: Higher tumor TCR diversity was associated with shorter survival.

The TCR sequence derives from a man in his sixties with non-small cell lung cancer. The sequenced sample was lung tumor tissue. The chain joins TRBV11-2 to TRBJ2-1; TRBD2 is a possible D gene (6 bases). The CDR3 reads CVSSPHRGMRDERFF. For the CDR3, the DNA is TGTGTCAGCAGCCCGCACCGGGGGATGAGAGATGAGCGGTTCTTC.